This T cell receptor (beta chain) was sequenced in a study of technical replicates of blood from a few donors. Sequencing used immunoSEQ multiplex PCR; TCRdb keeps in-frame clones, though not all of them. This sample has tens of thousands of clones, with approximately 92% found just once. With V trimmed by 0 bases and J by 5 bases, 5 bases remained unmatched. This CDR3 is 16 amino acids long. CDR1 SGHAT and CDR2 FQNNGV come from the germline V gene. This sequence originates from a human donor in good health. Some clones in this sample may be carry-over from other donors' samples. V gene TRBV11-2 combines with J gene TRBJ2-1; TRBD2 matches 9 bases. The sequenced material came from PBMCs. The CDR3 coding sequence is TGTGCCAGCAGCTTAGATCTGCGGGGGGGCCACAATGAGCAGTTCTTC. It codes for CASSLDLRGGHNEQFF.